This T cell receptor beta chain emerged from a study of blood T cell repertoires in COVID-19. Study information: The cDNA or gDNA used as material had been derived from T cells, B-cell-depleted T cells, or PBMCs.

TCRdb's copy holds only in-frame clones and misses some; the assay was immunoSEQ multiplex PCR. Of roughly 160,000 clones listed, more than 70% were seen once; the top ten hold around 20%. V shed 4 bases and J 5 bases; nucleotides not matched to a gene: 11. This CDR3 is built from 18 residues. In germline, CDR1 is SEHNR, CDR2 FQNEAQ (reference sequence). The sequencing input was peripheral blood. The V call is TRBV7-9, the J call TRBJ2-1; 13 bases line up with TRBD2. The sequence was obtained from a woman in her seventies who had recovered from COVID-19. This CDR3 reads CASSSQLAGGLQHNEQFF. In DNA form, the CDR3 reads TGTGCCAGCAGCTCTCAACTAGCGGGGGGGCTTCAACACAATGAGCAGTTCTTC.